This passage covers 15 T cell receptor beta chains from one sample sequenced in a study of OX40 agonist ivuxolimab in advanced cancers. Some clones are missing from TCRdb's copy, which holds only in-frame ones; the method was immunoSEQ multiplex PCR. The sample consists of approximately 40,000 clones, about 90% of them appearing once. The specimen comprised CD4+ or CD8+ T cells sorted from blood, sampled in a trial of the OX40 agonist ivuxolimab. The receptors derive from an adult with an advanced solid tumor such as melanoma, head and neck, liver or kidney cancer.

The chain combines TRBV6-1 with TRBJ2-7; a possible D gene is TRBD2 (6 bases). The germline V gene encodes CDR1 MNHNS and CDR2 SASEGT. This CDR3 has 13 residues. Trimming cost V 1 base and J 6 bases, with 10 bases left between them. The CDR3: CASSEVGGLEQYF. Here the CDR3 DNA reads TGTGCCAGCAGTGAAGTAGGAGGGCTCGAGCAGTACTTC.

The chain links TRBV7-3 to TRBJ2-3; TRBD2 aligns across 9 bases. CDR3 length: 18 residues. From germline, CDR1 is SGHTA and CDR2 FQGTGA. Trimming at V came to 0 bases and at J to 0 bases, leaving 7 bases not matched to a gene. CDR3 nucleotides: TGTGCCAGCAGCTTAACGGACGGGCTAGCGGGGAGCACAGATACGCAGTATTTT. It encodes CASSLTDGLAGSTDTQYF.

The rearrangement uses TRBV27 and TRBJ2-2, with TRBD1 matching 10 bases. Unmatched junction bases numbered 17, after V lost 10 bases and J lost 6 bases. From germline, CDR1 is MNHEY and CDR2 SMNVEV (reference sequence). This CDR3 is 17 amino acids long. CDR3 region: CATMMVFGTGVSGELFF. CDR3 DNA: TGTGCCACCATGATGGTATTTGGGACAGGGGTCTCCGGGGAGCTGTTTTTT.

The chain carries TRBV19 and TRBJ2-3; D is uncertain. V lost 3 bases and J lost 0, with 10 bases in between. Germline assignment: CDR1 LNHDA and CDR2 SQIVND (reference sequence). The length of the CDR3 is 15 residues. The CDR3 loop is CASSIYQTSTDTQYF. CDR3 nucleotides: TGTGCCAGTAGTATCTACCAGACTAGCACAGATACGCAGTATTTT.

The CDR3 nucleotides are TGTGCCAGCAGCTTAAAAGCGGGAGGGTCGGTTGAGCAGTTCTTC. Translated: CASSLKAGGSVEQFF. The chain joins TRBV7-9 to TRBJ2-1, with 10 bases that match TRBD2. Trimming at V came to 2 bases and at J to 9 bases, leaving 7 bases not matched to a gene. Germline assignment: CDR1 SEHNR and CDR2 FQNEAQ (reference sequence). The CDR3 is made up of 15 amino acids.

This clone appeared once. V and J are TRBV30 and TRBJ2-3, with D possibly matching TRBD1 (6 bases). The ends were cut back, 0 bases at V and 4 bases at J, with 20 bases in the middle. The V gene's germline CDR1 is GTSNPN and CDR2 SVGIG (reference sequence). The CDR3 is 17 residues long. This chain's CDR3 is CAWSVPDSLMGPDTQYF. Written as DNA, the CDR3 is TGTGCCTGGAGTGTACCGGACAGCCTGATGGGTCCAGATACGCAGTATTTT.

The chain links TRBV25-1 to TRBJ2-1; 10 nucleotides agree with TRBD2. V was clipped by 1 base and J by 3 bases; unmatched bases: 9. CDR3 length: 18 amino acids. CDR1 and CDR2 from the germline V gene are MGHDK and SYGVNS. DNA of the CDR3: TGTGCCAGCAGTGAATCCCTTTCTAGCGGGAGCTACTACAATGAGCAGTTCTTC. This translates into CASSESLSSGSYYNEQFF. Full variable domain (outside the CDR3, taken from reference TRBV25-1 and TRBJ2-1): EADIYQTPRYLVIGTGKKITLECSQTMGHDKMYWYQQDPGMELHLIHYSYGVNSTEKGDLSSESTVSRIRTEHFPLTLESARPSHTSQYLCASSESLSSGSYYNEQFFGPGTRLTVL.

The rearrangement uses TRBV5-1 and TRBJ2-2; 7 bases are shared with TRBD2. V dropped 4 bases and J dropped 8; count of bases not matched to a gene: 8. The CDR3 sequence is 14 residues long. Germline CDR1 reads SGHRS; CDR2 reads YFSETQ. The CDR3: CASSPTSVTGELFF. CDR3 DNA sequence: TGCGCCAGCAGCCCCACTAGCGTTACTGGGGAGCTGTTTTTT. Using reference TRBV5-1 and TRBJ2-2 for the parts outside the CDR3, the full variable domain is KAGVTQTPRYLIKTRGQQVTLSCSPISGHRSVSWYQQTPGQGLQFLFEYFSETQRNKGNFPGRFSGRQFSNSRSEMNVSTLELGDSALYLCASSPTSVTGELFFGEGSRLTVL.

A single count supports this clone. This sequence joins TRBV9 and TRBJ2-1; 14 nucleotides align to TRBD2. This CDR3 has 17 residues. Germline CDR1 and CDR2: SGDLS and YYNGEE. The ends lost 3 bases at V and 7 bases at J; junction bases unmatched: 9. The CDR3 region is CASSANGTSGRQNEQFF. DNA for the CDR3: TGTGCCAGCAGCGCAAACGGGACTAGCGGGAGACAGAATGAGCAGTTCTTC.

This CDR3 reads CASKFGDRDAGELFF. The CDR3 coding sequence is TGTGCCAGTAAATTCGGGGACAGGGATGCCGGGGAGCTGTTTTTT. The V gene is TRBV19, the J gene TRBJ2-2; 9 positions agree with TRBD1. Per germline, CDR1 LNHDA and CDR2 SQIVND (reference sequence). Trimming at V came to 7 bases and at J to 6 bases, leaving 9 bases not matched to a gene. The length of the CDR3 is 15 residues.

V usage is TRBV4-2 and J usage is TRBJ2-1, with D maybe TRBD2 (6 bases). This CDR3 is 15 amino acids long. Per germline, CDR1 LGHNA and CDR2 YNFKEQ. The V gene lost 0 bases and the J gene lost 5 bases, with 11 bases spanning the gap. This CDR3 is CASSQERRGNNEQFF. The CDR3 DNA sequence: TGTGCCAGCAGCCAAGAAAGACGGGGGAACAATGAGCAGTTCTTC.

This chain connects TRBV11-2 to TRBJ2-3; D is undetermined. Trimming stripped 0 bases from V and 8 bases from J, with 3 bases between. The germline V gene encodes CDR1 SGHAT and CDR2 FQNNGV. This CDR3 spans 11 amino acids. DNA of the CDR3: TGTGCCAGCAGCTTAGAGGGTACGCAGTATTTT. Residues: CASSLEGTQYF.

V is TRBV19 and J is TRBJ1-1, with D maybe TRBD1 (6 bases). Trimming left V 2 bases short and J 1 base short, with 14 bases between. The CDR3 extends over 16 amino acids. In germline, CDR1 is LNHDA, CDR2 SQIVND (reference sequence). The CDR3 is CASSISSGAANTEAFF. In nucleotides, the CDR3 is TGTGCCAGTAGTATATCATCGGGGGCTGCGAACACTGAAGCTTTCTTT.

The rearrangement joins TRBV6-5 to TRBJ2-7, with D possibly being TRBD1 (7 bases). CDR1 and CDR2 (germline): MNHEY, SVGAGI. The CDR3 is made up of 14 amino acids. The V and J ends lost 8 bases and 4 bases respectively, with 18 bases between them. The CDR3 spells CASGYRGGKYEQYF. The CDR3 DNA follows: TGTGCCAGCGGATACAGGGGCGGGAAATACGAGCAGTACTTC.

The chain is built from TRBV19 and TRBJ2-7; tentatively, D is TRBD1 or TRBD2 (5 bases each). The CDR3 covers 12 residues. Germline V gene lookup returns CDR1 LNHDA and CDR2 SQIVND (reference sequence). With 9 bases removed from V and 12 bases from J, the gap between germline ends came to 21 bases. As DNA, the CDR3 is TGTGCCAGAACGTTAATCCGGGGCCATATGTACTTC. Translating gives CARTLIRGHMYF. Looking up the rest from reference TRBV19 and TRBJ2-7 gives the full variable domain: DGGITQSPKYLFRKEGQNVTLSCEQNLNHDAMYWYRQDPGQGLRLIYYSQIVNDFQKGDIAEGYSVSREKKESFPLTVTSAQKNPTAFYLCARTLIRGHMYFGPGTRLTVT.